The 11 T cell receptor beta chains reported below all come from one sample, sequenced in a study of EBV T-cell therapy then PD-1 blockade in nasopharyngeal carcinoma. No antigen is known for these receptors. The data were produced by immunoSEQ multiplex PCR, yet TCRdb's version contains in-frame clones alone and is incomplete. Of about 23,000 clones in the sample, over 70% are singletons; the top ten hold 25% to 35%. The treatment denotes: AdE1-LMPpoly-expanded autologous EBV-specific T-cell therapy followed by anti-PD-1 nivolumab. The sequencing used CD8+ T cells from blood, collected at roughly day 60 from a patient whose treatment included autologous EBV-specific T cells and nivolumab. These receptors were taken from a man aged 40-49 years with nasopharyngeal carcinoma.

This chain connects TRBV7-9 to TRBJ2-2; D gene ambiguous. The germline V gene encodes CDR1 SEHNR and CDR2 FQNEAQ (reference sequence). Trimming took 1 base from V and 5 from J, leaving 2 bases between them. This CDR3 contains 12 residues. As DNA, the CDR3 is TGTGCCAGCAGCTTAGGGACCGGGGAGCTGTTTTTT. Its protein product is CASSLGTGELFF.

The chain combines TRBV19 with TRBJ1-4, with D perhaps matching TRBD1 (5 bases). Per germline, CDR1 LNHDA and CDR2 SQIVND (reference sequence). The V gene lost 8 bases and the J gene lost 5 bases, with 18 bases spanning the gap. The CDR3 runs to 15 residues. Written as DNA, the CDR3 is TGTGCCAGTCGACAACCGGGACGGATGAATGAAAAACTGTTTTTT. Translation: CASRQPGRMNEKLFF.

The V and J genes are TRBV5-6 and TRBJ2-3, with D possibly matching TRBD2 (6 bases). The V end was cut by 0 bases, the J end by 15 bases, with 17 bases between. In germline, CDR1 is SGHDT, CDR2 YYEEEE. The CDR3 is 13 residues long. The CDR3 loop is CASSLGPLAERYF. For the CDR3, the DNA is TGTGCCAGCAGCTTGGGACCACTAGCAGAGAGATATTTT.

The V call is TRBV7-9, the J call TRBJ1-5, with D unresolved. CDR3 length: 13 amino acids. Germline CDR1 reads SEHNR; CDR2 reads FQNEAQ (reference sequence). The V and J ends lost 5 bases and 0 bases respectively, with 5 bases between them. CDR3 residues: CASSIDSNQPQHF. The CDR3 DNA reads TGTGCCAGCAGCATCGATAGCAATCAGCCCCAGCATTTT.

The CDR3 loop reads CASSHGGATEAFF. Written as DNA, the CDR3 is TGTGCCAGCAGCCACGGGGGGGCCACTGAAGCTTTCTTT. This chain connects TRBV27 to TRBJ1-1; possible D gene TRBD1, 6 bases. Per germline, CDR1 MNHEY and CDR2 SMNVEV (reference sequence). V lost 6 bases, J lost 4 bases, and 12 bases lay in between. This CDR3 is built from 13 residues.

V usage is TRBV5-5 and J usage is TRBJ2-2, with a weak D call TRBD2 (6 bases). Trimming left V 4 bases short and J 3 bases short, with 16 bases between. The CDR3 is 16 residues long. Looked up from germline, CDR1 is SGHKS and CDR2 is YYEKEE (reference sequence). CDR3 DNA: TGTGCCAGCAGCCCGGGCAGGGTAGCGGACACCGGGGAGCTGTTTTTT. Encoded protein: CASSPGRVADTGELFF.

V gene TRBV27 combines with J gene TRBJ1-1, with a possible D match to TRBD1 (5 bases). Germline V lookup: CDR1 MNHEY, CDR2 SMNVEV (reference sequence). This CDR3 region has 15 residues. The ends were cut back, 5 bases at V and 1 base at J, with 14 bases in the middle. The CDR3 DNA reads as TGTGCCAGCAGTGCATTGCGGGGCGGGAACACTGAAGCTTTCTTT. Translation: CASSALRGGNTEAFF.

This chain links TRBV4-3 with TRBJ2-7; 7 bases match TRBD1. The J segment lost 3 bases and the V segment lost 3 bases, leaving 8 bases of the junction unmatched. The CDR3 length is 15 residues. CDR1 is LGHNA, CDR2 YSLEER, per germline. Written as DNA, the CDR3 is TGCGCCAGCAGCCAGTCCTGGGACAGATACTACGAGCAGTACTTC. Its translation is CASSQSWDRYYEQYF.

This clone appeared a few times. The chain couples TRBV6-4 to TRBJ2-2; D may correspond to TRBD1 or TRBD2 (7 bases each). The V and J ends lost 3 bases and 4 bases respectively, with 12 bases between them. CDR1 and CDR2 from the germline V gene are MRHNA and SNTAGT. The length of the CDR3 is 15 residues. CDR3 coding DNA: TGTGCCAGCAGTGAAAGCGGGGACAGCACCGGGGAGCTGTTTTTT. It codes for CASSESGDSTGELFF.

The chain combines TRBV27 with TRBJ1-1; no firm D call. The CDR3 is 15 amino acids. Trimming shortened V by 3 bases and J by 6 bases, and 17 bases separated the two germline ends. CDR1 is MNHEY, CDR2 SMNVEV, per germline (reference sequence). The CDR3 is CASSFRPFTGSEAFF. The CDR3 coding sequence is TGTGCCAGCAGTTTTAGACCCTTTACGGGTTCTGAAGCTTTCTTT.

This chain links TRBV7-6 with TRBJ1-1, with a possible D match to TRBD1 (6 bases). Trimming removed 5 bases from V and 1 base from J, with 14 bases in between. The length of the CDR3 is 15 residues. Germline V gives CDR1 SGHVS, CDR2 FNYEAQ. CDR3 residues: CASSATGHRNTEAFF. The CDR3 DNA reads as TGTGCCAGCAGCGCAACGGGACACCGGAACACTGAAGCTTTCTTT.